Below are 27 T cell receptor beta chains sequenced from a single sample in a study of blood T cell repertoires in COVID-19. Clones were read by immunoSEQ multiplex PCR, and TCRdb kept only the in-frame ones, dropping some. The sample shows 90,000 to 120,000 clones, approximately 69% of them seen only once. Sequencing was carried out using peripheral blood. The receptors derive from a man older than 75 with acute or convalescent COVID-19.

This clone appeared a few times. The chain links TRBV7-9 to TRBJ1-4; perhaps TRBD1 as D (5 bases). The germline V gene has CDR1 SEHNR and CDR2 FQNEAQ (reference sequence). There are 14 residues in the CDR3. V was trimmed by 4 bases and J by 4 bases, leaving 10 bases between them. This CDR3 reads CASSSREVNEKLFF. For the CDR3, the DNA is TGTGCCAGCAGCTCCAGGGAGGTTAATGAAAAACTGTTTTTT.

The chain combines TRBV28 with TRBJ1-2; 10 nucleotides agree with TRBD1. Germline loops: CDR1 MDHEN, CDR2 SYDVKM. This CDR3 spans 13 amino acids. V lost 7 bases and J lost 7; bases outside the gene matches: 6. Written as DNA, the CDR3 is TGTGCCAGCATCCTGACAGGGGGCAGTGGCTACACCTTC. Translated, it gives CASILTGGSGYTF.

Only one count was recorded for this clone. The chain is built from TRBV12-5 and TRBJ1-2; 7 positions match TRBD1. Germline CDR1 is LGHNT and CDR2 is FRNRAP. CDR3 length: 14 amino acids. The V gene end was trimmed by 1 base and the J gene end by 8 bases; junction bases not matched to a gene: 7. CDR3 DNA sequence: TGTGCTAGTGGTTTGGAGGGGACAGAGGGAGGCTACACCTTC. This gives the protein CASGLEGTEGGYTF.

J is TRBJ2-7 and V is TRBV28, with D hard to call. The germline gives CDR1 MDHEN, CDR2 SYDVKM. Trimming took 8 bases from V and 3 from J, leaving 17 bases between them. The CDR3 contains 14 residues. CDR3 sequence (DNA): TGTGCCAGCCAGTCCGCGGAGAACCGCTACGAGCAGTACTTC. Translation gives CASQSAENRYEQYF.

The CDR3 sequence is CASSSQTYNEQFF. The CDR3 nucleotides read TGTGCCAGCAGCTCCCAGACCTACAATGAGCAGTTCTTC. The rearrangement joins TRBV7-2 to TRBJ2-1; D not resolved. Deletions cut 4 bases from V and 2 bases from J, with 6 bases between. Germline V CDR1 and CDR2: SGHTA, FQGNSA. The CDR3 is 13 residues long.

The V gene is TRBV6-2 or TRBV6-3, the J gene TRBJ2-7; 16 positions match TRBD2. CDR1 and CDR2 from the germline V gene are MNHEY and SVGEGT. V gave up 6 bases and J gave up 2 bases; unmatched junction bases: 4. The CDR3 length is 16 residues. DNA for the CDR3: TGTGCCAGCAGCCCAGGGACTAGCGGGAGGGCCTACGAGCAGTACTTC. Its translation is CASSPGTSGRAYEQYF.

This clone is a singleton in its sample. The CDR3 here is CASSGSSVSPTDTQYF. The CDR3 DNA sequence: TGTGCCAGCTCAGGCAGTAGCGTTTCCCCGACAGATACGCAGTATTTT. V usage is TRBV18 and J usage is TRBJ2-3, with D perhaps TRBD2 (5 bases). This CDR3 is 16 amino acids long. V was shortened by 5 bases and J by 3 bases, with 18 bases between the two germline ends. Germline V gives CDR1 KGHSH, CDR2 LQKENI.

This chain uses TRBV6-2 or TRBV6-3 with TRBJ2-6; 12 positions agree with TRBD1. Per the germline V gene, CDR1 is MNHEY and CDR2 is SVGEGT. J gave up 3 bases and V 5 bases, and 5 bases lay outside the gene matches. CDR3 length: 17 amino acids. The CDR3: CASSTGQGASGANVLTF. CDR3 bases: TGTGCCAGCAGTACGGGACAGGGGGCTAGTGGGGCCAACGTCCTGACTTTC.

The chain has TRBV7-9 and TRBJ2-1; D possibly corresponds to TRBD2 (6 bases). V was clipped by 8 bases and J by 0 bases, with 8 bases between them. Germline assignment: CDR1 SEHNR and CDR2 FQNEAQ (reference sequence). This CDR3 has 13 residues. CDR3 sequence (DNA): TGTGCCAGCCTAGCGAACTCCTACAATGAGCAGTTCTTC. Translating gives CASLANSYNEQFF.

This clone has a single count. The rearrangement joins TRBV18 to TRBJ2-7; possible D gene TRBD1, 6 bases. Trimming took 10 bases from V and 5 from J, leaving 18 bases between them. The CDR3 is 13 residues long. Germline CDR1 KGHSH, CDR2 LQKENI. CDR3 sequence (DNA): TGTGCCACAAAGGCCGGGACAAGGGACGAGCAGTACTTC. Its translation: CATKAGTRDEQYF. The entire variable domain, with the rest obtained from reference TRBV18 and TRBJ2-7, is as follows: NAGVMQNPRHLVRRRGQEARLRCSPMKGHSHVYWYRQLPEEGLKFMVYLQKENIIDESGMPKERFSAEFPKEGPSILRIQQVVRGDSAAYFCATKAGTRDEQYFGPGTRLTVT.

The chain carries TRBV10-3 and TRBJ1-2, with D possibly TRBD1 on 5 matching bases. Per the germline V gene, CDR1 is ENHRY and CDR2 is SYGVKD. The V gene lost 8 bases and the J gene lost 6 bases, with 10 bases spanning the gap. This CDR3 comprises 11 residues. CDR3 bases: TGTGCCATCGGGGGGACCAATGGCTACACCTTC. Translating gives CAIGGTNGYTF.

The chain couples TRBV12-3 or TRBV12-4 to TRBJ2-2; D is undetermined. V lost 7 bases to trimming and J lost 3 bases, with 9 bases between them. The CDR3 runs to 13 residues. The CDR3 sequence: CASTLRDTGELFF. For the CDR3, the DNA is TGTGCCAGCACCTTACGGGACACCGGGGAGCTGTTTTTT.

V usage is TRBV5-4 and J usage is TRBJ1-4; D is perhaps TRBD1 (6 bases). V lost 4 bases and J lost 8, with 12 bases in between. Germline V gene sequence: CDR1 SGHNT, CDR2 YYREEE (reference sequence). The CDR3 totals 13 residues. CDR3 in amino acids: CASSLQGGEKLFF. CDR3 DNA sequence: TGTGCCAGCAGCCTACAGGGTGGCGAAAAACTGTTTTTT.

J is TRBJ1-2 and V is TRBV18, with 10 bases aligning to TRBD1. Germline-derived CDR1 and CDR2 are KGHSH and LQKENI. The CDR3 is 15 amino acids. The V segment lost 4 bases and the J segment 3 bases; nucleotides outside the gene matches: 5. This CDR3 reads CASSRGTGVDYGYTF. In nucleotides, the CDR3 is TGTGCCAGCTCACGAGGGACAGGGGTTGACTATGGCTACACCTTC. The variable domain in full, completed from reference TRBV18 and TRBJ1-2, reads NAGVMQNPRHLVRRRGQEARLRCSPMKGHSHVYWYRQLPEEGLKFMVYLQKENIIDESGMPKERFSAEFPKEGPSILRIQQVVRGDSAAYFCASSRGTGVDYGYTFGSGTRLTVV.

The chain has TRBV2 and TRBJ2-1; the match to TRBD2 covers 11 bases. This CDR3 region has 14 residues. In germline, CDR1 is SNHLY, CDR2 FYNNEI. V was clipped by 6 bases and J by 7 bases; unmatched bases: 5. For the CDR3, the DNA is TGTGCCAGCAGCATCACTAGCGGGAGAAATGAGCAGTTCTTC. Its translation: CASSITSGRNEQFF.

V gene TRBV6-5 combines with J gene TRBJ1-1, with TRBD1 matching 8 bases. The CDR3 totals 16 residues. Germline trimming cut 2 bases from V and 4 bases from J; bases unmatched to any gene: 9. Per the germline V gene, CDR1 is MNHEY and CDR2 is SVGAGI. CDR3 bases: TGTGCCAGCAGTTACGGGGCAGGGGGCGCGAGCACTGAAGCTTTCTTT. This gives the protein CASSYGAGGASTEAFF.

V usage is TRBV19 and J usage is TRBJ1-5, with TRBD1 identical over 7 bases. The trim removed 3 bases at V and 7 bases at J, leaving 9 bases unmatched. The CDR3 runs 15 residues. Per germline, CDR1 LNHDA and CDR2 SQIVND (reference sequence). The CDR3 DNA reads as TGTGCCAGTAGTATCCCTTACAGGGGAGAGCAGCCCCAGCATTTT. This translates into CASSIPYRGEQPQHF.

J is TRBJ2-5 and V is TRBV28; TRBD1 matches at 8 bases. The junction had 3 bases not matched to a gene; V was cut back by 5 bases and J by 4 bases. Per the germline V gene, CDR1 is MDHEN and CDR2 is SYDVKM. The CDR3 totals 13 residues. The CDR3 sequence: CASSMDRVETQYF. The CDR3 nucleotides are TGTGCCAGCAGTATGGACAGGGTAGAGACCCAGTACTTC.

The rearrangement uses TRBV5-4 and TRBJ2-1; D might be TRBD2 (7 bases). Germline V gene lookup returns CDR1 SGHNT and CDR2 YYREEE (reference sequence). The length of the CDR3 is 15 residues. The V end lost 4 bases, the J end lost 4 bases, and 15 bases lay between the germline ends. CDR3 sequence (DNA): TGTGCCAGCAGCCGAGGGGGGGAGGTATACAATGAGCAGTTCTTC. This codes for CASSRGGEVYNEQFF.

The rearrangement uses TRBV5-1 and TRBJ2-7; 8 bases agree with TRBD1. V was pared by 4 bases and J by 2 bases, with 5 bases of the junction left unmatched. The CDR3 totals 14 residues. Germline values: CDR1 SGHRS, CDR2 YFSETQ. CDR3 sequence reads: CASSPQGGTYEQYF. The CDR3 nucleotides read TGCGCCAGCAGCCCACAGGGGGGTACCTACGAGCAGTACTTC.

This chain uses TRBV7-3 with TRBJ2-6; 7 nucleotides agree with TRBD2. Germline CDR1 SGHTA, CDR2 FQGTGA. This CDR3 is built from 15 residues. Trimming at V came to 2 bases and at J to 3 bases, leaving 1 base not matched to a gene. CDR3 residues: CASSLAGVGANVLTF. CDR3 nucleotides: TGTGCCAGCAGCTTAGCGGGGGTTGGGGCCAACGTCCTGACTTTC.

V is TRBV3-1 (or the pseudogene TRBV3-2) and J is TRBJ2-1, with 12 bases that match TRBD2. Per the germline V gene, CDR1 is LGHDT and CDR2 is YNNKEL (reference sequence). The J segment lost 5 bases and the V segment lost 4 bases, leaving 9 bases of the junction unmatched. The CDR3 length is 17 residues. CDR3 coding DNA: TGTGCCAGCAGCCCCTGGTCCGGGACTAGCGGGCACAATGAGCAGTTCTTC. Its protein product is CASSPWSGTSGHNEQFF.

In this sample, this clone turned up a few times. V gene TRBV3-1 (or the pseudogene TRBV3-2) combines with J gene TRBJ2-2; D perhaps matches TRBD1 (6 bases). CDR3 size: 15 residues. Germline V lookup: CDR1 LGHDT, CDR2 YNNKEL (reference sequence). The ends were cut back, 2 bases at V and 4 bases at J, with 11 bases in the middle. DNA for the CDR3: TGTGCCAGCAGCCAATCAGGGGCAGGCACCGGGGAGCTGTTTTTT. Translating it yields CASSQSGAGTGELFF.

The genes are TRBV28 and TRBJ2-3; a weak D match, TRBD2 (6 bases). CDR3 length: 15 amino acids. Germline lookup yields CDR1 MDHEN and CDR2 SYDVKM. Trimming removed 6 bases from V and 2 bases from J, with 15 bases in between. The CDR3 spells CASRSAMDYTDTQYF. As DNA, the CDR3 is TGTGCCAGCAGGTCAGCTATGGACTACACAGATACGCAGTATTTT.

This clone came up a few times. The chain links TRBV1 to TRBJ1-2; the table assigns TRBD1, which was not confirmed against the DNA. TRBV1 is an annotated pseudogene. The CDR3 extends over 12 amino acids. CDR3 protein: CTSSDTSYGYTF. CDR3 coding DNA: TGCACCAGCAGCGACACATCGTATGGCTACACCTTC.

The V gene is TRBV11-3, the J gene TRBJ2-1; 7 bases are a match to TRBD2. Germline V CDR1 and CDR2: SGHNT, YENEEA. This CDR3 has 17 residues. V gave up 0 bases and J gave up 7 bases; unmatched junction bases: 12. The CDR3 DNA is TGTGCCAGCAGCTTAGATGGGCCCTTCAGCGGGAAAAATGAGCAGTTCTTC. Its protein is CASSLDGPFSGKNEQFF.

The chain recombines TRBV5-4 with TRBJ2-5; a weak D match, TRBD1 (6 bases). The V end was cut by 4 bases, the J end by 3 bases, with 13 bases between. The CDR3 has 14 amino acids. The germline V gene encodes CDR1 SGHNT and CDR2 YYREEE (reference sequence). CDR3 DNA sequence: TGTGCCAGCAGCCGAACCCACAGGGAAGAGACCCAGTACTTC. Its translation is CASSRTHREETQYF.